The 30 T cell receptor beta chains in this list originate from one sample, sequenced in a study of OX40 agonist ivuxolimab in advanced cancers. Assay: immunoSEQ multiplex PCR; the TCRdb copy retains only in-frame clones and omits some. Of about 60,000 clones in the sample, more than 70% are singletons; the top ten hold approximately 6.6%. The sequenced sample was CD4+ or CD8+ T cells sorted from blood, obtained in a trial of the OX40 agonist ivuxolimab. Receptors originate from an adult with an advanced solid tumor such as melanoma, head and neck, liver or kidney cancer.

The V call is TRBV6-5, the J call TRBJ2-7; 7 bases map to TRBD1. The CDR3 covers 13 residues. J was trimmed by 2 bases and V by 4 bases; bases with no gene match: 2. Germline-derived CDR1 and CDR2 are MNHEY and SVGAGI. The CDR3 DNA sequence: TGTGCCAGCAGTTCTGACAGGGCCTACGAGCAGTACTTC. This gives the protein CASSSDRAYEQYF.

The chain combines TRBV6-5 with TRBJ2-3, with 10 bases lining up with TRBD2. The CDR3 spans 15 residues. The germline V gene has CDR1 MNHEY and CDR2 SVGAGI. V lost 6 bases, J lost 4 bases, and 7 bases stayed unmatched. The CDR3 sequence: CASRPASGSSDTQYF. DNA of the CDR3: TGTGCCAGCAGACCCGCTAGCGGGAGTTCAGATACGCAGTATTTT.

CDR3 coding DNA: TGTGCCAGCAGCCAAGTCCCGGACAGCGAGCAGTACTTC. It encodes CASSQVPDSEQYF. V gene TRBV14 combines with J gene TRBJ2-7, with D tentatively TRBD1 (6 bases). The CDR3 runs to 13 residues. The V gene's germline CDR1 is SGHDN and CDR2 FVKESK. Trimming took off 1 base at V and 6 bases at J, with 10 bases between the two ends.

The CDR3 DNA follows: TGTGCCAGCAGCCACGGGAGGGGGAGCTCCTACGAGCAGTACTTC. It codes for CASSHGRGSSYEQYF. The J gene is TRBJ2-7, the V gene TRBV5-6; TRBD2 aligns across 8 bases. Germline V gives CDR1 SGHDT, CDR2 YYEEEE. CDR3 length equals 15 residues. Unmatched junction bases numbered 6, after V lost 4 bases and J lost 0 bases.

The CDR3 DNA reads TGCGCCAGCAGCTTGGGTTTGGGTAGACGGGAGACCCAGTACTTC. Translation: CASSLGLGRRETQYF. V gene TRBV5-1 combines with J gene TRBJ2-5; D is uncertain. The length of the CDR3 is 15 residues. Germline CDR1 SGHRS, CDR2 YFSETQ. V lost 0 bases and J 5 bases, leaving 14 bases between the germline ends.

The J gene is TRBJ2-5, the V gene TRBV28; no reliable D call. In germline, CDR1 is MDHEN, CDR2 SYDVKM. With 7 bases removed from V and 5 bases from J, the gap between germline ends came to 11 bases. The CDR3 totals 12 residues. The CDR3 DNA reads as TGTGCCAGCAACCGACCCACCGAGACCCAGTACTTC. Translating gives CASNRPTETQYF.

The chain couples TRBV6-4 to TRBJ2-7; TRBD2 matches 9 bases. V lost 0 bases, J lost 4 bases, and 10 bases stayed unmatched. The CDR3 runs 17 residues. The germline CDR1 and CDR2 sequences are MRHNA and SNTAGT. The CDR3 loop reads CASSDSGGSGGPYEQYF. For the CDR3, the DNA is TGTGCCAGCAGTGACTCGGGTGGTAGCGGGGGCCCTTACGAGCAGTACTTC.

This clone was picked up a small number of times. The gene calls are TRBV28 and TRBJ2-1; the D gene could be TRBD1 or TRBD2 (6 bases each). From germline, CDR1 is MDHEN and CDR2 SYDVKM. With 3 bases removed from V and 7 bases from J, the gap between germline ends came to 25 bases. This CDR3 spans 18 amino acids. CDR3 coding DNA: TGTGCCAGCAGTTTTAGTAAAGAATTAAGGAGGGGGATTAATGAGCAGTTCTTC. This translates into CASSFSKELRRGINEQFF.

V is TRBV28 and J is TRBJ2-5, with a possible D match to TRBD2 (5 bases). Germline loops: CDR1 MDHEN, CDR2 SYDVKM. The V and J ends lost 1 base and 11 bases respectively, with 17 bases between them. The CDR3 extends over 14 amino acids. Here the CDR3 DNA reads TGTGCCAGCAGTTTATCTCGAGGGCTGAGGGAGCAGTACTTC. Protein product: CASSLSRGLREQYF.

The V and J genes are TRBV25-1 and TRBJ1-2; D unresolved. This CDR3 has 13 amino acids. The germline V gene encodes CDR1 MGHDK and CDR2 SYGVNS. Trimming took 3 bases from V and 7 from J, leaving 12 bases between them. The CDR3 DNA follows: TGTGCCAGCAGTGACCTACTACGGGGTGGCTACACCTTC. It codes for CASSDLLRGGYTF.

The chain couples TRBV2 to TRBJ1-2; TRBD1 matches at 7 bases. Losses at the gene ends were 6 bases for V and 5 bases for J; bases not matched to a gene: 9. CDR1 and CDR2 (germline): SNHLY, FYNNEI. This CDR3 has 14 amino acids. CDR3 amino acids: CASSSTGAGYGYTF. Written as DNA, the CDR3 is TGTGCCAGCAGCTCAACAGGGGCGGGGTATGGCTACACCTTC.

The chain employs TRBV7-6 and TRBJ2-5; D is uncertain. Trimming removed 1 base from V and 3 bases from J, with 12 bases in between. Germline V gives CDR1 SGHVS, CDR2 FNYEAQ. The CDR3 spans 15 residues. CDR3 sequence reads: CASSLGAIGEETQYF. The CDR3 DNA is TGTGCCAGCAGCTTAGGGGCTATAGGCGAAGAGACCCAGTACTTC.

The V gene is TRBV15, the J gene TRBJ1-4; D is unresolved. Trimming stripped 0 bases from V and 1 base from J, with 3 bases between. The CDR3 runs 14 residues. Germline values: CDR1 LNHNV, CDR2 YYDKDF (reference sequence). CDR3 amino acids: CATSRDKTNEKLFF. CDR3 in DNA: TGTGCCACCAGCAGAGATAAAACTAATGAAAAACTGTTTTTT.

In this sample, this clone turned up once. J is TRBJ2-5 and V is TRBV5-5; tentatively, D is TRBD2 (5 bases). The CDR3 is 13 amino acids. Germline V lookup: CDR1 SGHKS, CDR2 YYEKEE (reference sequence). V was cut by 4 bases and J by 5 bases, with 12 bases left in between. The CDR3 region has the DNA TGTGCCAGCAGCCTAGCCCCAACGGAGACCCAGTACTTC. It translates to CASSLAPTETQYF.

The DNA of the CDR3 is TGTGCCAGCAGTGCTCCTAGCGGCCTTACAGATACGCAGTATTTT. As protein: CASSAPSGLTDTQYF. The J gene is TRBJ2-3, the V gene TRBV28, with TRBD2 matching over 7 bases. The germline CDR1 and CDR2 sequences are MDHEN and SYDVKM. CDR3 length equals 15 residues. Losses at the gene ends were 5 bases for V and 3 bases for J; bases not matched to a gene: 8.

This rearrangement joins TRBV18 to TRBJ2-7; 7 positions agree with TRBD1. This CDR3 spans 14 amino acids. Trimming cost V 3 bases and J 4 bases; bases outside gene matches: 6. CDR1 and CDR2 (germline): KGHSH, LQKENI. CDR3 sequence: CASSPGQPSYEQYF. CDR3 bases: TGTGCCAGCTCACCGGGACAGCCTTCTTACGAGCAGTACTTC.

This chain joins TRBV29-1 and TRBJ2-5; D is ambiguous. V was shortened by 4 bases and J by 6 bases, with 15 bases between the two germline ends. Germline V gives CDR1 SQVTM, CDR2 ANQGSEA. The CDR3 consists of 13 residues. The CDR3 region has the DNA TGCAGCGTTGTAGGCTTGGGGATGAAGACCCAGTACTTC. Translating gives CSVVGLGMKTQYF.

V and J are TRBV5-1 and TRBJ1-1, with no clear D. V was trimmed by 1 base and J by 4 bases, leaving 8 bases between them. The CDR3 has 13 amino acids. Germline assignment: CDR1 SGHRS and CDR2 YFSETQ. CDR3 amino acids: CASSLPGSTEAFF. For the CDR3, the DNA is TGCGCCAGCAGCTTGCCGGGGTCCACTGAAGCTTTCTTT. The entire variable domain, with the rest obtained from reference TRBV5-1 and TRBJ1-1, is as follows: KAGVTQTPRYLIKTRGQQVTLSCSPISGHRSVSWYQQTPGQGLQFLFEYFSETQRNKGNFPGRFSGRQFSNSRSEMNVSTLELGDSALYLCASSLPGSTEAFFGQGTRLTVV.

A few counts support this clone. The rearrangement joins TRBV19 to TRBJ1-4; TRBD1 agrees at 8 bases. With V trimmed by 9 bases and J by 8 bases, 8 bases remained unmatched. The CDR3 length is 13 residues. Germline CDR1 and CDR2: LNHDA and SQIVND (reference sequence). The chain's CDR3 is CASDRGGREKLFF. The CDR3 region has the DNA TGTGCCAGCGACAGGGGAGGAAGAGAAAAACTGTTTTTT. The complete variable domain, with remaining parts taken from reference TRBV19 and TRBJ1-4, reads DGGITQSPKYLFRKEGQNVTLSCEQNLNHDAMYWYRQDPGQGLRLIYYSQIVNDFQKGDIAEGYSVSREKKESFPLTVTSAQKNPTAFYLCASDRGGREKLFFGSGTQLSVL.

The chain recombines TRBV2 with TRBJ2-7; the D gene is possibly TRBD1 (5 bases). Trimming cost V 9 bases and J 3 bases, with 12 bases left between them. Germline-derived CDR1 and CDR2 are SNHLY and FYNNEI. The CDR3 is 12 residues long. The CDR3 reads CASQGAFYEQYF. For the CDR3, the DNA is TGTGCCAGTCAGGGCGCCTTCTACGAGCAGTACTTC.

This clone appeared once. J is TRBJ1-1 and V is TRBV7-3, with TRBD1 identical over 9 bases. With V trimmed by 2 bases and J by 3 bases, 7 bases remained unmatched. Per germline, CDR1 SGHTA and CDR2 FQGTGA. There are 16 residues in the CDR3. This CDR3 is CASSLGGQGRYTEAFF. The DNA of the CDR3 is TGTGCCAGCAGCTTAGGCGGACAGGGGAGGTACACTGAAGCTTTCTTT.

The chain recombines TRBV4-2 with TRBJ2-3, with TRBD2 identical over 7 bases. This CDR3 region has 14 residues. The ends lost 1 base at V and 4 bases at J; junction bases unmatched: 2. Per germline, CDR1 LGHNA and CDR2 YNFKEQ. CDR3 protein: CASSQVGGSDTQYF. The CDR3 nucleotides are TGTGCCAGCAGCCAAGTGGGAGGGTCAGATACGCAGTATTTT.

The chain joins TRBV5-1 to TRBJ2-5; 7 positions match TRBD2. V lost 4 bases, J lost 5 bases, and 8 bases stayed unmatched. The germline CDR1 and CDR2 sequences are SGHRS and YFSETQ. The CDR3 has 14 amino acids. In DNA form, the CDR3 reads TGCGCCAGCAGCGCGGGACTATCGGGCGAGACCCAGTACTTC. Its protein is CASSAGLSGETQYF.

This clone was detected only once. Germline is not matched at one junction end, which may reflect a read error. Other nucleotide sequences in the sample specify the same CDR3. The chain is built from TRBV11-2 and TRBJ2-1; perhaps TRBD1 as D (6 bases). CDR3 size: 14 residues. The V gene's germline CDR1 is SGHAT and CDR2 FQNNGV. CDR3 sequence reads: CASSPRWTDGEQFF. In nucleotides, the CDR3 is TGCGCCAGCAGCCCGCGCTGGACAGACGGTGAGCAGTTCTTC.

This clone showed up just a few times. This chain uses TRBV19 with TRBJ1-1; D ambiguous. The CDR3 runs to 14 residues. Trimming took 2 bases from V and 4 from J, leaving 11 bases between them. Germline loops: CDR1 LNHDA, CDR2 SQIVND (reference sequence). CDR3 sequence: CASSINRVSTEAFF. CDR3 coding DNA: TGTGCCAGTAGTATAAATCGGGTGTCCACTGAAGCTTTCTTT.

This clone was recorded only once. The V call is TRBV28, the J call TRBJ2-5; no clear D gene. The V gene lost 7 bases and the J gene lost 1 base, with 13 bases spanning the gap. The CDR3 is made up of 14 amino acids. Per the germline V gene, CDR1 is MDHEN and CDR2 is SYDVKM. The DNA for the CDR3 is TGTGCCAGCACCCTTAGGCGTTCCCAAGAGACCCAGTACTTC. As protein: CASTLRRSQETQYF.

This chain joins TRBV18 and TRBJ2-1; perhaps TRBD2 as D (6 bases). Germline values: CDR1 KGHSH, CDR2 LQKENI. The CDR3 loop spans 18 amino acids. The V gene lost 3 bases and the J gene lost 2 bases, with 20 bases spanning the gap. CDR3: CASSPKTSGRITYNEQFF. CDR3 DNA sequence: TGTGCCAGCTCACCGAAGACTAGTGGGAGGATCACCTACAATGAGCAGTTCTTC.

The chain employs TRBV11-2 and TRBJ2-1; D call uncertain. Germline V gene lookup returns CDR1 SGHAT and CDR2 FQNNGV. Trimming removed 3 bases at V and 0 bases at J, with 12 bases between. The CDR3 length is 16 residues. The CDR3 is CASSFELRSSYNEQFF. CDR3 coding DNA: TGTGCCAGCAGCTTCGAACTCAGAAGCTCCTACAATGAGCAGTTCTTC.

This clone has just one count. This chain links TRBV11-2 with TRBJ2-1; TRBD1 matches at 8 bases. With 3 bases clipped from V and 7 bases from J, the junction kept 5 bases outside the gene matches. The CDR3 has 14 amino acids. The germline V gene has CDR1 SGHAT and CDR2 FQNNGV. Here the CDR3 reads CASSFAGGSNEQFF. As DNA, the CDR3 is TGTGCCAGCAGCTTTGCAGGGGGCTCGAATGAGCAGTTCTTC.

This chain links TRBV5-4 with TRBJ2-5, with a weak D call TRBD2 (7 bases). The length of the CDR3 is 14 residues. V lost 3 bases, J lost 7 bases, and 16 bases lay in between. From germline, CDR1 is SGHNT and CDR2 YYREEE (reference sequence). CDR3 bases: TGTGCCAGCAGCTCAGACGGGGGGCACGGGACCCAGTACTTC. Protein: CASSSDGGHGTQYF.